This T cell receptor beta chain was recorded in a study of blood T cell repertoires in COVID-19. Study in general: Donors in the United States, Italy and Spain gave samples during acute or convalescent COVID-19. Nucleic acid was either cDNA or gDNA, and it came from T cells, B-cell-depleted T cells, or PBMCs.

In the study's own analysis: For nucleated cells, counts were estimated from reference gene primer amplification. Data came from immunoSEQ multiplex PCR; TCRdb stores just in-frame clones and leaves some out. From that table come the V and J calls and clone size; the DNA was used to work out D and trimming. The repertoire has just over 90,000 clones, 75% to 90% of them found once; the top ten carry around 20%. The CDR3 is 14 amino acids. V gave up 0 bases and J gave up 4 bases, with 9 bases separating them. Germline V lookup: CDR1 LNHNV, CDR2 YYDKDF (reference sequence). The sequence was collected from a woman at least 80 years old with acute or convalescent COVID-19. This chain uses TRBV15 with TRBJ1-2, with D hard to call. Sequencing was carried out using peripheral blood. The CDR3 nucleotides are TGTGCCACCAGCAGAGATAAGACGGGCTATGGCTACACCTTC. Translating gives CATSRDKTGYGYTF.